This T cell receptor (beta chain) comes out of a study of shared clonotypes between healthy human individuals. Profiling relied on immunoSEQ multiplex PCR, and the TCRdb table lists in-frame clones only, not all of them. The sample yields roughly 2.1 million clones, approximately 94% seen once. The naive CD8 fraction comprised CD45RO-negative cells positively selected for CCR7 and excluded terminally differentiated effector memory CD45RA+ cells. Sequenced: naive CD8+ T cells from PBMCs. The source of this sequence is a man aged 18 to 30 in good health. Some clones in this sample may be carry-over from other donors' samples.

CDR3 bases: TGTGCCAGCAGCTTAGGGGGACAGCCCCTTGTAGGGGAGCTGTTTTTT. This encodes CASSLGGQPLVGELFF. The chain uses TRBV11-3 and TRBJ2-2, with 7 nucleotides matching TRBD1. Germline-derived CDR1 and CDR2 are SGHNT and YENEEA. This CDR3 spans 16 amino acids. Trimming removed 1 base from V and 8 bases from J; junction bases left unmatched: 10.